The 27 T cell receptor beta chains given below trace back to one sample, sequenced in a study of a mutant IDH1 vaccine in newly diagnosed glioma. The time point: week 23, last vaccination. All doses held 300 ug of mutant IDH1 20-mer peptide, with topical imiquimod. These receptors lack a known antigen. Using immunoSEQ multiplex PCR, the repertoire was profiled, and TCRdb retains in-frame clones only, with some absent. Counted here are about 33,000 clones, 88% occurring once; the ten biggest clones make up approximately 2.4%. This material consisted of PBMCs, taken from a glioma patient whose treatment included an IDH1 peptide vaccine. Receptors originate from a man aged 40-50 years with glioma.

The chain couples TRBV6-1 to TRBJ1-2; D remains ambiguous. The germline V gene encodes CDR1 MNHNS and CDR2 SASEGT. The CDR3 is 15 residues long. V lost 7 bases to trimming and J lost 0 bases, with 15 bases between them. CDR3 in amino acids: CASIFTALTNYGYTF. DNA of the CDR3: TGTGCCAGCATTTTTACAGCCCTGACTAACTATGGCTACACCTTC.

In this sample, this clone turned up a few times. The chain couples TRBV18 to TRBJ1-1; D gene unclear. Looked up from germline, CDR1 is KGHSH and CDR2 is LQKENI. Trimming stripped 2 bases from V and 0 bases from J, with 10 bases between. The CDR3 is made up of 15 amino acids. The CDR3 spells CASSPMVQLNTEAFF. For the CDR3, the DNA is TGTGCCAGCTCACCAATGGTGCAGCTGAACACTGAAGCTTTCTTT.

The CDR3 nucleotides are TGTGCCAGTACCCCCCCGGGTTGGAATGAAAAACTGTTTTTT. Translating gives CASTPPGWNEKLFF. The chain employs TRBV19 and TRBJ1-4; D remains unclear. V gave up 7 bases and J gave up 5 bases, with 14 bases separating them. Germline lookup yields CDR1 LNHDA and CDR2 SQIVND (reference sequence). The CDR3 spans 14 residues.

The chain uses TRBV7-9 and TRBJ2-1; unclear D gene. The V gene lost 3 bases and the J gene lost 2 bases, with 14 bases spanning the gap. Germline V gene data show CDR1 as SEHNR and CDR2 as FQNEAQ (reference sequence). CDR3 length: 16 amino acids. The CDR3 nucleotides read TGTGCCAGCAGCTTTCTCGGTCCAATACCCTACAATGAGCAGTTCTTC. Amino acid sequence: CASSFLGPIPYNEQFF.

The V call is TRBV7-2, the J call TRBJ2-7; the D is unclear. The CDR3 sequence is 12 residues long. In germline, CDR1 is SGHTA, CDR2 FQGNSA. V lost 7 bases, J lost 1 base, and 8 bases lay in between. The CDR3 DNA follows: TGTGCCAGCACCCTGGATTCCTACGAGCAGTACTTC. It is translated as CASTLDSYEQYF.

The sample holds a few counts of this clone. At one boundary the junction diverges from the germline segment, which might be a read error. The CDR3 DNA is TGTGCTAGCAGCTTGGGTGCCGGATACGAGCAGTACTTC. Residues: CASSLGAGYEQYF. This chain connects TRBV7-7 to TRBJ2-7; D uncertain. The V gene's germline CDR1 is SSHAT and CDR2 FNYEAQ (reference sequence). This CDR3 is built from 13 residues.

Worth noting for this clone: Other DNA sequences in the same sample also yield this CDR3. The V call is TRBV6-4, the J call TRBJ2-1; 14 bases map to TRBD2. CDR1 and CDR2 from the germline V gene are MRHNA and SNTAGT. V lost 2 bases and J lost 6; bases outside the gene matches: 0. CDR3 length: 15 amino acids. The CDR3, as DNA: TGTGCCAGCAGTGACGGACTAGCGGGAGGCAATGAGCAGTTCTTC. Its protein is CASSDGLAGGNEQFF.

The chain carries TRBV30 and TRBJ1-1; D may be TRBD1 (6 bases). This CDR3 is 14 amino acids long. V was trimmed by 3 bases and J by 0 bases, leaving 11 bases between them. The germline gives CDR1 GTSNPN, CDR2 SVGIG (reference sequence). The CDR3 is CAWRGGGMNTEAFF. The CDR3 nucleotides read TGTGCCTGGAGGGGGGGCGGCATGAACACTGAAGCTTTCTTT.

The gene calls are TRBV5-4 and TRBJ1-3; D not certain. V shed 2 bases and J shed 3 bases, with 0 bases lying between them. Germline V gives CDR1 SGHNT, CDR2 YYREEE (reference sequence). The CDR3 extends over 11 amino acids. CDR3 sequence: CASSFGNTIYF. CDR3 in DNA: TGTGCCAGCAGCTTTGGAAACACCATATATTTT.

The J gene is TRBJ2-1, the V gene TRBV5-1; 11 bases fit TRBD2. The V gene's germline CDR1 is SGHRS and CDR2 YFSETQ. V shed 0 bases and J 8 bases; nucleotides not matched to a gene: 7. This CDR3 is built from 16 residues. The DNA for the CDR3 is TGCGCCAGCAGCTTGGGGTTCGGGGGACTAGCGGATGAGCAGTTCTTC. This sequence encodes CASSLGFGGLADEQFF.

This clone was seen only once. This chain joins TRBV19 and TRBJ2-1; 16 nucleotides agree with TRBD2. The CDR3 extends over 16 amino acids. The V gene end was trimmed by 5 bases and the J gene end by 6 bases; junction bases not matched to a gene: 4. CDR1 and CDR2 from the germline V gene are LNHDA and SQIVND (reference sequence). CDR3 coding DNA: TGTGCCAGTAGTCCGGGACTAGCGGGGGGGCTCAATGAGCAGTTCTTC. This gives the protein CASSPGLAGGLNEQFF.

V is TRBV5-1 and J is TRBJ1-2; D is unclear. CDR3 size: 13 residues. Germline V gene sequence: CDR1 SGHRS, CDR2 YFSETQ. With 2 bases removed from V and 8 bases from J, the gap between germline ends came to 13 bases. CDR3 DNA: TGCGCCAGCAGCTTAGGCCCCTCCCGCGGCTACACCTTC. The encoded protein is CASSLGPSRGYTF. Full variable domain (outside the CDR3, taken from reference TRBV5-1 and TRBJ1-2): KAGVTQTPRYLIKTRGQQVTLSCSPISGHRSVSWYQQTPGQGLQFLFEYFSETQRNKGNFPGRFSGRQFSNSRSEMNVSTLELGDSALYLCASSLGPSRGYTFGSGTRLTVV.

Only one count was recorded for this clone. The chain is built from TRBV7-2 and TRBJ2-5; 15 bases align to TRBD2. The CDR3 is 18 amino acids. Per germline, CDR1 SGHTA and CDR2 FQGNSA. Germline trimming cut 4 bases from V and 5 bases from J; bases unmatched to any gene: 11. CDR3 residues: CASSSLPGLAGGWETQYF. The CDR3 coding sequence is TGTGCCAGCAGCTCTCTCCCGGGACTAGCGGGAGGATGGGAGACCCAGTACTTC.

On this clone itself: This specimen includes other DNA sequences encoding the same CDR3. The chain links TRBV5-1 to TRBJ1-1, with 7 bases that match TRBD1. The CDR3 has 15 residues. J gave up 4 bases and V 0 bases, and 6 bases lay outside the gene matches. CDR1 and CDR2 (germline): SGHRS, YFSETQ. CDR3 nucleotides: TGCGCCAGCAGCTTGGCCAACCAGGGGGGCACTGAAGCTTTCTTT. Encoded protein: CASSLANQGGTEAFF.

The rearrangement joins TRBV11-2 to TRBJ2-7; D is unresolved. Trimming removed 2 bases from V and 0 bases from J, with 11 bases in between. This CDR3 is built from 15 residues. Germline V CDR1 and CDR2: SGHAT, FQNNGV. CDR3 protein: CASSLIPTVSYEQYF. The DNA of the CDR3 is TGTGCCAGCAGCTTAATCCCCACCGTCTCCTACGAGCAGTACTTC.

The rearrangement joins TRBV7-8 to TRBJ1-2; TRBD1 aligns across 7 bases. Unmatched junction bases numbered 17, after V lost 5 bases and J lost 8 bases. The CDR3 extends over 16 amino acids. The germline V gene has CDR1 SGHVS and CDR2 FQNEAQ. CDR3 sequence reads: CASSQRTRGGMGGYTF. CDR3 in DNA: TGTGCCAGCAGCCAACGGACTCGAGGGGGCATGGGAGGCTACACCTTC.

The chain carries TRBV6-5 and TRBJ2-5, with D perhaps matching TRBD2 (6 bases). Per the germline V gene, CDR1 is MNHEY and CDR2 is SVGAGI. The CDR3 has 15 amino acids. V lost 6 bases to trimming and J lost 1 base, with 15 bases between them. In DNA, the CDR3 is TGTGCCAGCAGAATTTCCGGGGGTATCCAAGAGACCCAGTACTTC. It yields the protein CASRISGGIQETQYF.

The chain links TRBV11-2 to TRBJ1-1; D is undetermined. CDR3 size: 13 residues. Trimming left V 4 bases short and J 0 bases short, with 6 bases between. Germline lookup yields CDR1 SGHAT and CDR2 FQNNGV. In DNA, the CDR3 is TGTGCCAGCAGCTCCACAGTGAACACTGAAGCTTTCTTT. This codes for CASSSTVNTEAFF.

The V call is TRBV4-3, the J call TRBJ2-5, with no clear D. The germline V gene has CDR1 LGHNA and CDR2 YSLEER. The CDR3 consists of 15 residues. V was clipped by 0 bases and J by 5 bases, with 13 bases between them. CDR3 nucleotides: TGCGCCAGCAGCCAAGAAAGCCTTCAACAGGAGACCCAGTACTTC. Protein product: CASSQESLQQETQYF.

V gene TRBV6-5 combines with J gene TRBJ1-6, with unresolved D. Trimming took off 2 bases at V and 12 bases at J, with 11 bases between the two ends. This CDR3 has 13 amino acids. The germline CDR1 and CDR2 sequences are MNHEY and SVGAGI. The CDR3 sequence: CASSYGPMLPLHF. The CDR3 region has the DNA TGTGCCAGCAGTTACGGGCCGATGTTACCCCTCCACTTT.

The CDR3 here is CASKNGAANTGELFF. CDR3 bases: TGTGCCAGCAAAAATGGGGCGGCGAACACCGGGGAGCTGTTTTTT. The V and J genes are TRBV2 and TRBJ2-2; a weak D match, TRBD1 (5 bases). Per germline, CDR1 SNHLY and CDR2 FYNNEI. Trimming removed 7 bases from V and 0 bases from J, with 12 bases in between. This CDR3 region has 15 residues.

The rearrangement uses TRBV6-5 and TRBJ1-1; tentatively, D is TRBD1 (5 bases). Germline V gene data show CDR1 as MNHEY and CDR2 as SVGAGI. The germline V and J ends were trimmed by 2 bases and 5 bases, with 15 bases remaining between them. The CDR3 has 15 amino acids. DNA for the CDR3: TGTGCCAGCAGTTACCAGGGTCTCGCAGGGACTGAAGCTTTCTTT. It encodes CASSYQGLAGTEAFF.

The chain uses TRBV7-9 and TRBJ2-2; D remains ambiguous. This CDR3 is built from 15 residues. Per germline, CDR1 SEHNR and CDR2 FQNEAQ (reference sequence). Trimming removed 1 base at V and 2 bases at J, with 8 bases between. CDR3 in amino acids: CASSLVSGNTGELFF. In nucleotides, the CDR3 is TGTGCCAGCAGCTTAGTATCCGGAAACACCGGGGAGCTGTTTTTT.

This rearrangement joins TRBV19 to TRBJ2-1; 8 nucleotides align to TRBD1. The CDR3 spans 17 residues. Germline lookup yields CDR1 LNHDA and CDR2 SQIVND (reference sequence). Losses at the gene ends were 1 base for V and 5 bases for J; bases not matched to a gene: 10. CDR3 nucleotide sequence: TGTGCCAGTAGTATAGGGGTCGACAGGGGATTCAACAATGAGCAGTTCTTC. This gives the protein CASSIGVDRGFNNEQFF.

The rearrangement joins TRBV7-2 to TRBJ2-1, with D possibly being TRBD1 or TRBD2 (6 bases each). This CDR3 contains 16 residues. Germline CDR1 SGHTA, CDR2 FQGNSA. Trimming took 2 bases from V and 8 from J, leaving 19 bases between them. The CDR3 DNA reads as TGTGCCAGCAGCTTAAGGGGGGCGAGGGTTGCGTATGAGCAGTTCTTC. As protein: CASSLRGARVAYEQFF.

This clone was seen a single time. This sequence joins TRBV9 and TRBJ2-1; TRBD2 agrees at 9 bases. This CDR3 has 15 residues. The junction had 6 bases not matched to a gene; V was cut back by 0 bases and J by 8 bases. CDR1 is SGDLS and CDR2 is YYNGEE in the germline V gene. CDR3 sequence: CASSVVSGSRYEQFF. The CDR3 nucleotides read TGTGCCAGCAGCGTAGTTAGCGGGAGTAGGTATGAGCAGTTCTTC.

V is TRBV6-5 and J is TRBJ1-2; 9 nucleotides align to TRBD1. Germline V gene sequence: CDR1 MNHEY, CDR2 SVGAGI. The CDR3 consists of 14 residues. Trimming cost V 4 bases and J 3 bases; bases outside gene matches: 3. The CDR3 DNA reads TGTGCCAGCAGTTTGACAGGGGGAGACTATGGCTACACCTTC. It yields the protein CASSLTGGDYGYTF.